This passage covers 9 T cell receptor beta chains from one sample sequenced in a study of chemoradiotherapy in HPV16-positive cancers. Only in-frame clones appear in the TCRdb table, and some are missing; sequencing was by immunoSEQ multiplex PCR. The sample consists of about 39,000 clones, around three quarters of them appearing once. The sample in question was blood, obtained from a patient who underwent chemoradiotherapy. The origin of the receptors is a human donor with HPV-associated anogenital cancer.

In its sample, this clone was seen a few times. This chain uses TRBV2 with TRBJ1-2; D not resolved. From germline, CDR1 is SNHLY and CDR2 FYNNEI. The CDR3 contains 11 residues. Trimming took off 3 bases at V and 8 bases at J, with 7 bases between the two ends. The chain's CDR3 is CASSDSRGYTF. The CDR3 DNA is TGTGCCAGCAGTGATAGCCGGGGCTACACCTTC.

The chain uses TRBV27 and TRBJ2-7; D is perhaps TRBD1 (7 bases). This CDR3 spans 15 amino acids. Germline V lookup: CDR1 MNHEY, CDR2 SMNVEV (reference sequence). The ends were cut back, 5 bases at V and 6 bases at J, with 20 bases in the middle. The CDR3 loop is CASSPPPGQGGEQYF. The DNA for the CDR3 is TGTGCCAGCAGTCCCCCCCCAGGCCAGGGGGGCGAGCAGTACTTC.

The chain employs TRBV5-4 and TRBJ2-5; tentatively, D is TRBD1 (6 bases). TRBJ2-7 explains the end of the DNA better; the J call may be wrong. Germline CDR1 reads SGHNT; CDR2 reads YYREEE (reference sequence). The CDR3 has 15 amino acids. The CDR3 spells CASSLAGYGGNEQYF. In DNA, the CDR3 is TGTGCCAGCAGCTTGGCCGGATATGGGGGCAACGAGCAGTACTTC.

The V call is TRBV21-1, the J call TRBJ1-1. TRBV21-1 is a pseudogene. The CDR3 has 19 amino acids. The CDR3 loop reads CASSEKLSRGAGGWAEAFF. CDR3 DNA: TGTGCCAGCAGCGAAAAGTTGTCTCGGGGCGCAGGTGGTTGGGCTGAAGCTTTCTTT.

This clone came up once. The chain links TRBV6-1 to TRBJ1-2, with TRBD1 matching over 10 bases. Germline V lookup: CDR1 MNHNS, CDR2 SASEGT. The V gene end was trimmed by 6 bases and the J gene end by 8 bases; junction bases not matched to a gene: 6. This CDR3 is built from 13 residues. The CDR3 sequence: CASRLPGQGGYTF. CDR3 in DNA: TGTGCCAGCAGACTACCGGGACAGGGGGGCTACACCTTC.

V gene TRBV5-6 combines with J gene TRBJ1-1; D uncertain. The germline CDR1 and CDR2 sequences are SGHDT and YYEEEE. The V end was cut by 1 base, the J end by 9 bases, with 13 bases between. The CDR3 consists of 13 residues. CDR3 in amino acids: CASSLSLGRKAFF. The DNA of the CDR3 is TGTGCCAGCAGCTTGTCCCTAGGCAGAAAAGCTTTCTTT. Complete variable domain (other parts from reference TRBV5-6 and TRBJ1-1): DAGVTQSPTHLIKTRGQQVTLRCSPKSGHDTVSWYQQALGQGPQFIFQYYEEEERQRGNFPDRFSGHQFPNYSSELNVNALLLGDSALYLCASSLSLGRKAFFGQGTRLTVV.

The chain links TRBV5-1 to TRBJ1-5; D gene ambiguous. The CDR3 sequence is 13 residues long. Germline CDR1 and CDR2: SGHRS and YFSETQ. The V end lost 3 bases, the J end lost 2 bases, and 6 bases lay between the germline ends. The CDR3 nucleotides are TGCGCCAGCAGCTCCTCAGGCAATCAGCCCCAGCATTTT. Protein product: CASSSSGNQPQHF.

The rearrangement uses TRBV5-1 and TRBJ2-2; 10 bases agree with TRBD1. The CDR3 length is 16 residues. Germline loops: CDR1 SGHRS, CDR2 YFSETQ. Losses at the gene ends were 0 bases for V and 4 bases for J; bases not matched to a gene: 3. CDR3 amino acids: CASSLAGQGSTGELFF. The CDR3 bases are TGCGCCAGCAGCTTGGCGGGACAGGGGAGCACCGGGGAGCTGTTTTTT.

This chain uses TRBV5-4 with TRBJ2-5; D might be TRBD1 (6 bases). V shed 4 bases and J shed 2 bases, with 9 bases lying between them. Germline CDR1 reads SGHNT; CDR2 reads YYREEE (reference sequence). The length of the CDR3 is 13 residues. This CDR3 is CASSNTGQETQYF. Written as DNA, the CDR3 is TGTGCCAGCAGCAATACAGGGCAAGAGACCCAGTACTTC.